The next 8 T cell receptor beta chains were all read from a single sample in a study of low-dose radiotherapy and immunotherapy resistance in tumors. First-strand cDNA used TRAV- and TRBV-specific primers, covering alpha and beta chains. A constant-region primer paired with the V-primer adapter amplified TCRs over about 19 PCR cycles. Via MiXCR, TCRdb re-called the reads, giving one row per CDR3 protein. The table lists around 11,000 distinct CDR3 sequences, approximately 65% of them singletons. The receptors come from a human donor with advanced metastatic prostate, ovarian, gallbladder or colorectal cancer (not recorded which). This table probably holds off-target reads from a library built for another chain.

V usage is TRBV6-6 and J usage is TRBJ2-7; TRBD1 matches at 11 bases. Germline V CDR1 and CDR2: MNHNY, SVGAGI (reference sequence). J was trimmed by 2 bases and V by 5 bases; bases with no gene match: 2. This CDR3 is built from 14 residues. The CDR3 reads CASSGTGGTYEQYF. CDR3 sequence (DNA): TGTGCCAGCAGTGGGACAGGGGGTACCTACGAGCAGTACTTC.

The chain has TRBV18 and TRBJ1-5; 7 positions agree with TRBD1. Trimming took 6 bases from V and 9 from J; bases not matched to a gene: 8. This CDR3 spans 13 amino acids. Germline V gene lookup returns CDR1 KGHSH and CDR2 LQKENI. The CDR3 coding sequence is TGTGCCAGCTCGCCCGACAGGGCTAGGCCCCAGCATTTT. It yields the protein CASSPDRARPQHF.

V is TRBV7-2 and J is TRBJ2-1; 10 positions match TRBD2. Trimming at V came to 1 base and at J to 9 bases, leaving 12 bases not matched to a gene. This CDR3 spans 17 amino acids. Per the germline V gene, CDR1 is SGHTA and CDR2 is FQGNSA. The CDR3 sequence: CASSLELSAGGRGEQFF. CDR3 in DNA: TGTGCCAGCAGCTTAGAACTGTCAGCGGGGGGGCGGGGTGAGCAGTTCTTC. The variable domain in full, with the rest retrieved from reference TRBV7-2 and TRBJ2-1, is GAGVSQSPSNKVTEKGKDVELRCDPISGHTALYWYRQSLGQGLEFLIYFQGNSAPDKSGLPSDRFSAERTGGSVSTLTIQRTQQEDSAVYLCASSLELSAGGRGEQFFGPGTRLTVL.

V is TRBV7-8 and J is TRBJ2-4, with 10 bases that match TRBD1. V trimming: 2 bases; J trimming: 2 bases; junction bases outside the gene matches: 9. CDR1 is SGHVS, CDR2 FQNEAQ, per germline. The CDR3 is 18 residues long. CDR3: CASSLSPTGGATKNIQYF. The CDR3, as DNA: TGTGCCAGCAGCTTATCCCCGACAGGGGGCGCGACCAAAAACATTCAGTACTTC.

This clonotype was picked up a small number of times. This rearrangement joins TRBV29-1 to TRBJ2-5; D may be TRBD2 (6 bases). The CDR3 is made up of 13 amino acids. The ends were cut back, 6 bases at V and 4 bases at J, with 15 bases in the middle. Per germline, CDR1 SQVTM and CDR2 ANQGSEA. CDR3 residues: CSVPGAAGETQYF. In DNA, the CDR3 is TGCAGCGTGCCGGGAGCCGCGGGAGAGACCCAGTACTTC.

The chain is built from TRBV12-3 or TRBV12-4 and TRBJ2-7; D unresolved. V was trimmed by 3 bases and J by 5 bases, leaving 5 bases between them. CDR3 length: 11 residues. CDR3 amino acids: CASSLGNEQYF. The CDR3 DNA is TGTGCCAGCAGTTTGGGTAACGAGCAGTACTTC.

V usage is TRBV7-2 and J usage is TRBJ2-7, with 9 bases that match TRBD2. The CDR3 runs 18 residues. With 0 bases clipped from V and 3 bases from J, the junction kept 12 bases outside the gene matches. The V gene's germline CDR1 is SGHTA and CDR2 FQGNSA. The CDR3 DNA reads as TGTGCCAGCAGCTTAGCTGCGATCCCGGGACTAGCTCGCTACGAGCAGTACTTC. It codes for CASSLAAIPGLARYEQYF.

This chain joins TRBV12-3 or TRBV12-4 and TRBJ1-2; D is unresolved. The CDR3 is 11 amino acids. Trimming removed 10 bases from V and 4 bases from J, with 10 bases in between. The chain's CDR3 is CAIHSVYGYTF. For the CDR3, the DNA is TGTGCCATCCACTCCGTCTATGGCTACACCTTC.